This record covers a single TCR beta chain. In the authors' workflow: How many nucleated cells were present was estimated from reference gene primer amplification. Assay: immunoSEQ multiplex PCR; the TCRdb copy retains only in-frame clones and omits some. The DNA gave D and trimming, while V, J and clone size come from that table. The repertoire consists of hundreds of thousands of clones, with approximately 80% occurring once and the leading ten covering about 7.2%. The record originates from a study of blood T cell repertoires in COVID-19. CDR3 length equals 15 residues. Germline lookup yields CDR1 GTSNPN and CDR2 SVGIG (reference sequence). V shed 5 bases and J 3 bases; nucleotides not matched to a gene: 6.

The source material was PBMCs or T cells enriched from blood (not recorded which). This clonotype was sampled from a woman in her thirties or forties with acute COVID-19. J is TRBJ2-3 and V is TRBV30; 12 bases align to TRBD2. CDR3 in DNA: TGTGCCTGGGCCCCCGGGACTAGCGGGACAGATACGCAGTATTTT. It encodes CAWAPGTSGTDTQYF. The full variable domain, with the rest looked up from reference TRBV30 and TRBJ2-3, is SQTIHQWPATLVQPVGSPLSLECTVEGTSNPNLYWYRQAAGRGLQLLFYSVGIGQISSEVPQNLSASRPQDRQFILSSKKLLLSDSGFYLCAWAPGTSGTDTQYFGPGTRLTVL.